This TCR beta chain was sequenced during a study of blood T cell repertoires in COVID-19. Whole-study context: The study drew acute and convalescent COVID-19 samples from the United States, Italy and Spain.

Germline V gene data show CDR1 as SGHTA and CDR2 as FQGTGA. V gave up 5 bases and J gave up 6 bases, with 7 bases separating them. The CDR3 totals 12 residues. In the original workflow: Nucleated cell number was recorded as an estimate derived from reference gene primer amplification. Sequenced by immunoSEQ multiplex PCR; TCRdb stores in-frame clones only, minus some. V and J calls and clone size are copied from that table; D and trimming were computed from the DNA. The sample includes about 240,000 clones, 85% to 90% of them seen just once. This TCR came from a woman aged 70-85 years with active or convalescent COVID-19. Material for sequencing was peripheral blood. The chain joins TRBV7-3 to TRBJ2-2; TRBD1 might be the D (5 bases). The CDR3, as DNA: TGTGCCAGCAGCCAGGGTTCCGGGGAGCTGTTTTTT. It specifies CASSQGSGELFF.